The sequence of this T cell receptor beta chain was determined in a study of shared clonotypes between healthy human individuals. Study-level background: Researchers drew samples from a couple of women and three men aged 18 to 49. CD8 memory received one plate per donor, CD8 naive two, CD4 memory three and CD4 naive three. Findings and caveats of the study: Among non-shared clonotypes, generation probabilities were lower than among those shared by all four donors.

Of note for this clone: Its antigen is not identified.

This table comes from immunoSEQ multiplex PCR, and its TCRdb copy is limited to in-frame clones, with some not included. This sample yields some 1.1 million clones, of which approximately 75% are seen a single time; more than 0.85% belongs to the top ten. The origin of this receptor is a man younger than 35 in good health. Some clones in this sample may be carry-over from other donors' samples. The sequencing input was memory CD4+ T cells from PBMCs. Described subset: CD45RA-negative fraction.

CDR3 in DNA: TGTGCCAGCAGCCTCTCGGGGTGGCCCCAGCATTTT. Its translation: CASSLSGWPQHF. The chain employs TRBV28 and TRBJ1-5; D not resolved. Trimming cost V 6 bases and J 9 bases, with 12 bases left between them. This CDR3 is 12 amino acids long. CDR1 MDHEN and CDR2 SYDVKM come from the germline V gene.